The 26 T cell receptor beta chains reported below all come from one sample, sequenced in a study of regulatory T cells in long-lasting Graves disease. iRepertoire HTBI primers and Arm-PCR of CDR3 regions built TCR beta libraries. TCRdb passed the multiplex PCR reads through MiXCR, listing each CDR3 protein once. Of 530,000 or so distinct CDR3 sequences detected, 15% to 20% appear once; the ten largest clones hold more than 10%. Time point specified: newly diagnosed GD, antithyroid drugs for less than 3 months. Making the TCR library involved RNA that had been extracted from PBMCs. This same sample was also taken into another study, of T cells in Graves' hyperthyroidism and ophthalmopathy.

The material was peripheral blood mononuclear cells (PBMCs), obtained at new diagnosis, from a patient treated with antithyroid drugs. These receptors all stem from a man aged 18 to 29 with Graves disease.

This clonotype was detected a few times. CDR3 amino acids: CASTKEGARNEQFF. The CDR3 DNA is TGTGCCAGTACTAAGGAGGGGGCGCGAAATGAGCAGTTCTTC. V gene TRBV19 combines with J gene TRBJ2-1, with TRBD1 as a possible D gene (7 bases). Germline V gene lookup returns CDR1 LNHDA and CDR2 SQIVND (reference sequence). The CDR3 is 14 amino acids. V lost 7 bases and J 7 bases, leaving 17 bases between the germline ends.

The chain employs TRBV27 and TRBJ2-2; 11 nucleotides agree with TRBD2. The CDR3 sequence is 14 residues long. V lost 5 bases to trimming and J lost 13 bases; unmatched junction nucleotides: 9. CDR1 and CDR2 (germline): MNHEY, SMNVEV (reference sequence). In DNA, the CDR3 is TGTGCCAGCAGTACCCGACTAGCGGGAATTGGGCTGTTTTTT. Protein product: CASSTRLAGIGLFF.

V and J are TRBV9 and TRBJ2-3; 9 bases match TRBD1. The V and J ends lost 3 bases and 0 bases, in that order; junction bases with no gene match: 8. The CDR3 is 17 amino acids. Per the germline V gene, CDR1 is SGDLS and CDR2 is YYNGEE. The CDR3 is CASSANRDRASTDTQYF. As DNA, the CDR3 is TGTGCCAGCAGCGCAAACCGGGACAGGGCTAGCACAGATACGCAGTATTTT.

The rearrangement links TRBV5-1 to TRBJ2-7, with TRBD1 as a possible D gene (6 bases). Trimming stripped 5 bases from V and 5 bases from J, with 20 bases between. This CDR3 has 15 residues. Germline loops: CDR1 SGHRS, CDR2 YFSETQ. The CDR3: CASSLTQTGQDEQYF. In nucleotides, the CDR3 is TGCGCCAGCAGTCTGACGCAAACGGGACAAGACGAGCAGTACTTC.

The chain has TRBV5-6 and TRBJ1-2; no reliable D call. From germline, CDR1 is SGHDT and CDR2 YYEEEE. V shed 0 bases and J shed 4 bases, with 7 bases lying between them. The CDR3 loop spans 13 amino acids. The CDR3 DNA sequence: TGTGCCAGCAGCTTGGGACGGTTCTATGGCTACACCTTC. Translated, it gives CASSLGRFYGYTF.

The gene calls are TRBV9 and TRBJ1-5; 8 bases line up with TRBD1. This CDR3 region has 16 residues. V was clipped by 4 bases and J by 0 bases; unmatched bases: 6. Germline V CDR1 and CDR2: SGDLS, YYNGEE. CDR3 region: CASSSDRGNSNQPQHF. The CDR3 DNA reads TGTGCCAGCAGCTCCGACAGGGGAAATAGCAATCAGCCCCAGCATTTT.

V usage is TRBV14 and J usage is TRBJ1-1; D not certain. The V gene's germline CDR1 is SGHDN and CDR2 FVKESK. The CDR3 has 15 residues. V was clipped by 4 bases and J by 1 base, with 13 bases between them. CDR3 sequence reads: CASSRETRENTEAFF. In DNA form, the CDR3 reads TGTGCCAGCAGCCGAGAGACGAGGGAGAACACTGAAGCTTTCTTT.

This clonotype was observed at least ten times. The chain is built from TRBV3-1 and TRBJ2-1, with D perhaps being TRBD1 or TRBD2 (5 bases each). The length of the CDR3 is 19 residues. Germline V gene data show CDR1 as LGHDT and CDR2 as YNNKEL (reference sequence). Trimming removed 0 bases at V and 0 bases at J, with 18 bases between. The CDR3 loop is CASSQDQAVGPSSYNEQFF. CDR3 bases: TGTGCCAGCAGCCAAGATCAAGCGGTGGGACCTAGCTCCTACAATGAGCAGTTCTTC.

This clonotype appeared many times. This chain links TRBV27 with TRBJ2-7; 7 bases fit TRBD2. The germline CDR1 and CDR2 sequences are MNHEY and SMNVEV (reference sequence). The ends lost 4 bases at V and 3 bases at J; junction bases unmatched: 12. The CDR3 length is 16 residues. CDR3 bases: TGTGCCAGCAGTTGGGGCGAAGCGCGGGAGAACTACGAGCAGTACTTC. Protein sequence: CASSWGEARENYEQYF.

This clonotype has at least ten counts. The gene calls are TRBV24-1 and TRBJ2-1; unclear D gene. The V and J ends lost 3 bases and 2 bases respectively, with 10 bases between them. The CDR3 has 15 residues. CDR1 is KGHDR and CDR2 is SFDVKD in the germline V gene. The CDR3 spells CATSDPRRPYNEQFF. DNA of the CDR3: TGTGCCACCAGTGATCCCAGGCGGCCCTACAATGAGCAGTTCTTC.

On this clonotype: Since a much larger clone is just one base distant, this may be a read error. V gene TRBV5-1 combines with J gene TRBJ2-1, with 12 bases aligning to TRBD2. The CDR3 length is 15 residues. Germline CDR1 is SGHRS and CDR2 is YFSETQ. The J segment lost 7 bases and the V segment lost 6 bases, leaving 8 bases of the junction unmatched. The CDR3 loop is CASNFSTSGSNEQFF. CDR3 nucleotides: TGCGCCAGCAACTTTTCGACTAGCGGGAGTAATGAGCAGTTCTTC.

The chain uses TRBV7-9 and TRBJ2-1; a weak D match, TRBD1 (5 bases). Germline V gives CDR1 SEHNR, CDR2 FQNEAQ (reference sequence). CDR3 length: 16 residues. Trimming took 5 bases from V and 0 from J, leaving 14 bases between them. This CDR3 reads CASSPTETLSYNEQFF. CDR3 bases: TGTGCCAGCAGCCCGACAGAGACGCTCTCCTACAATGAGCAGTTCTTC.

This clonotype was detected ten times or more. The rearrangement uses TRBV20-1 and TRBJ2-1, with 9 bases identical to TRBD2. Trimming cost V 1 base and J 1 base; bases outside gene matches: 8. The CDR3 has 17 residues. CDR1 is DFQATT and CDR2 is SNEGSKA in the germline V gene (reference sequence). CDR3 sequence: CSARAGTSGRSYNEQFF. The CDR3 DNA follows: TGCAGTGCTAGAGCGGGGACGAGCGGGAGGTCCTACAATGAGCAGTTCTTC.

The chain carries TRBV6-1 and TRBJ2-4; maybe TRBD1 (5 bases). V lost 8 bases, J lost 0 bases, and 11 bases lay in between. Germline CDR1 is MNHNS and CDR2 is SASEGT. The CDR3 has 14 amino acids. CDR3 region: CASEKGIAKNIQYF. As DNA, the CDR3 is TGTGCCAGCGAGAAGGGGATAGCCAAAAACATTCAGTACTTC.

This clonotype occurred many times. This chain links TRBV7-8 with TRBJ2-7; D possibly matches TRBD1 or TRBD2 (5 bases each). The germline gives CDR1 SGHVS, CDR2 FQNEAQ. The germline V and J ends were trimmed by 3 bases and 7 bases, with 16 bases remaining between them. The CDR3 contains 14 residues. The CDR3 nucleotides are TGTGCCAGCAGCTTGGGGGAGCAGTTGGGAGAGCAGTACTTC. This sequence encodes CASSLGEQLGEQYF. Supplemented by reference TRBV7-8 and TRBJ2-7, the full variable domain reads GAGVSQSPRYKVAKRGQDVALRCDPISGHVSLFWYQQALGQGPEFLTYFQNEAQLDKSGLPSDRFFAERPEGSVSTLKIQRTQQEDSAVYLCASSLGEQLGEQYFGPGTRLTVT.

There are many counts of this clonotype. This rearrangement joins TRBV11-2 to TRBJ2-3; D not resolved. This CDR3 is built from 13 residues. The germline CDR1 and CDR2 sequences are SGHAT and FQNNGV. V gave up 2 bases and J gave up 4 bases, with 7 bases separating them. CDR3 amino acids: CASSLQVSDTQYF. The CDR3 coding sequence is TGTGCCAGCAGCTTACAAGTATCAGATACGCAGTATTTT.

This clonotype was observed at least ten times. The chain recombines TRBV24-1 with TRBJ2-1; TRBD1 or TRBD2 may be the D gene (6 bases each). The CDR3 runs 18 residues. Germline V gene sequence: CDR1 KGHDR, CDR2 SFDVKD. V shed 2 bases and J shed 3 bases, with 19 bases lying between them. The CDR3 is CATSDYRVHGGFYNEQFF. The CDR3 region has the DNA TGTGCCACCAGTGATTACAGGGTCCACGGGGGCTTCTACAATGAGCAGTTCTTC.

The chain recombines TRBV5-6 with TRBJ1-1; no firm D call. Trimming left V 1 base short and J 7 bases short, with 5 bases between. This CDR3 is built from 11 residues. From germline, CDR1 is SGHDT and CDR2 YYEEEE. CDR3: CASSLLDEAFF. CDR3 bases: TGTGCCAGCAGCTTGTTGGATGAAGCTTTCTTT.

This clonotype was detected a few times. The V gene is TRBV7-2, the J gene TRBJ2-6; no definite D call. In germline, CDR1 is SGHTA, CDR2 FQGNSA. Trimming took off 4 bases at V and 0 bases at J, with 7 bases between the two ends. This CDR3 region has 15 residues. This CDR3 reads CASSSGVSGANVLTF. Here the CDR3 DNA reads TGTGCCAGCAGCTCGGGCGTCTCTGGGGCCAACGTCCTGACTTTC.

This clonotype was seen many times. J is TRBJ2-7 and V is TRBV28; possibly TRBD2 for D (5 bases). V lost 3 bases and J 2 bases, leaving 8 bases between the germline ends. The V gene's germline CDR1 is MDHEN and CDR2 SYDVKM. This CDR3 comprises 13 residues. The CDR3 is CASSFVGTYEQYF. The CDR3, as DNA: TGTGCCAGCAGTTTTGTCGGGACCTACGAGCAGTACTTC.

The table lists this clonotype with many counts. This chain uses TRBV28 with TRBJ1-5; D remains unclear. CDR3 length: 14 amino acids. The ends were cut back, 6 bases at V and 3 bases at J, with 12 bases in the middle. Germline lookup yields CDR1 MDHEN and CDR2 SYDVKM. CDR3 in amino acids: CASSTPQPNQPQHF. The CDR3 DNA reads as TGTGCCAGCAGCACCCCCCAGCCCAATCAGCCCCAGCATTTT.

The rearrangement links TRBV5-1 to TRBJ2-5, with 9 nucleotides matching TRBD2. V shed 4 bases, J shed 0 bases, and the junction held 13 bases outside the gene matches. CDR3 length equals 18 residues. Per germline, CDR1 SGHRS and CDR2 YFSETQ. In DNA form, the CDR3 reads TGCGCCAGCAGCCCAAAGCCAGGACTAGCGCGGTACCAAGAGACCCAGTACTTC. Protein sequence: CASSPKPGLARYQETQYF.

In this sample, this clonotype turned up a few times. The rearrangement joins TRBV4-1 to TRBJ2-7; 7 nucleotides align to TRBD2. The CDR3 sequence is 16 residues long. Germline V gene data show CDR1 as MGHRA and CDR2 as YSYEKL. The junction had 9 bases not matched to a gene; V was cut back by 1 base and J by 3 bases. The CDR3 DNA is TGCGCCAGCAGCCAAGGGGTTGTTGCGGGAGTCTACGAGCAGTACTTC. Protein: CASSQGVVAGVYEQYF.

CDR3 DNA: TGTGCCAGCAGCCCCTACCCGGGGGGCAGGGACACTGAAGCTTTCTTT. It yields the protein CASSPYPGGRDTEAFF. The rearrangement links TRBV5-4 to TRBJ1-1; D perhaps matches TRBD1 (6 bases). V gave up 4 bases and J gave up 3 bases, with 19 bases separating them. The CDR3 has 16 amino acids. Germline CDR1 is SGHNT and CDR2 is YYREEE (reference sequence).

The V and J genes are TRBV6-1 and TRBJ1-1; a weak D match, TRBD1 (5 bases). Germline V gene sequence: CDR1 MNHNS, CDR2 SASEGT. The CDR3 has 16 amino acids. V lost 2 bases to trimming and J lost 1 base, with 14 bases between them. CDR3 DNA: TGTGCCAGCAGTGAAACCCCCTCGGGGCCGAACACTGAAGCTTTCTTT. This sequence encodes CASSETPSGPNTEAFF.

There are a few counts of this clonotype. The chain carries TRBV29-1 and TRBJ2-2, with unresolved D. V lost 2 bases and J lost 6, with 19 bases in between. The length of the CDR3 is 16 residues. Germline V lookup: CDR1 SQVTM, CDR2 ANQGSEA. In DNA, the CDR3 is TGCAGCGTTGAACGAGGCACCGATACCGGAGCCGGGGAGCTGTTTTTT. Its protein product is CSVERGTDTGAGELFF.